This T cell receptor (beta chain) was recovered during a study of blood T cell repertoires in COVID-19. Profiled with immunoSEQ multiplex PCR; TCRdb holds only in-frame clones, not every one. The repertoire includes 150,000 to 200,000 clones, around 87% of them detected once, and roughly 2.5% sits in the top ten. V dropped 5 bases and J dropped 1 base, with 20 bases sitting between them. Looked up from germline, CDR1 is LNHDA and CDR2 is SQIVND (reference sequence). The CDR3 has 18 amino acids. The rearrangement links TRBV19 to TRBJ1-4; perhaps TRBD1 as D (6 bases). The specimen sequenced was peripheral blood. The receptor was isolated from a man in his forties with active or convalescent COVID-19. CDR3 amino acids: CASSVAPGLRGTNEKLFF. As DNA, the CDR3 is TGTGCCAGTAGTGTCGCGCCTGGTCTCAGGGGAACTAATGAAAAACTGTTTTTT.